The rows below give T cell receptor beta chains drawn from one sample of a study of CD8+ T cells in alopecia areata. Data came from immunoSEQ multiplex PCR; TCRdb stores just in-frame clones and leaves some out. The data hold about 180,000 clones, with approximately 50% observed a single time. This specimen was CD8+ T cells sorted from blood, taken at roughly week 52, from a patient treated with tofacitinib. These receptors were collected from a human donor with alopecia areata. Each CDR3 is given without its conserved first and last residue. Each record gives: V gene, clone size, J gene, CDR3 protein. Not all rows give a size; the values are once, few, many and, for expanded clones, a class.

V gene: TRBV30
clone size: -
J gene: TRBJ2-1
CDR3 protein: AWNLLAGDEQF

V gene: TRBV7-9
clone size: few
J gene: TRBJ2-3
CDR3 protein: ASSWGPGGSTDTQY

V gene: TRBV30
clone size: -
J gene: TRBJ2-3
CDR3 protein: AWSYDGQGIDTQY

V gene: TRBV10-3
clone size: -
J gene: TRBJ2-5
CDR3 protein: AISFTGGRKETQY

V gene: TRBV9
clone size: -
J gene: TRBJ1-3
CDR3 protein: ASSVEISGNTIY

V gene: TRBV9
clone size: few
J gene: TRBJ1-6
CDR3 protein: ASSAYSGAYNSPLH

V gene: TRBV30
clone size: -
J gene: TRBJ2-2
CDR3 protein: AWRGSGGPVTGELF

V gene: TRBV29-1
clone size: -
J gene: TRBJ1-1
CDR3 protein: SVGEQQGKDTEAF

V gene: TRBV10-3
clone size: few
J gene: TRBJ2-7
CDR3 protein: AISESQREQY

V gene: TRBV13
clone size: -
J gene: TRBJ2-3
CDR3 protein: ASSLQTDTQY

V gene: TRBV6-5
clone size: few
J gene: TRBJ2-7
CDR3 protein: ASSGRGSSYEQY

V gene: TRBV7-9
clone size: -
J gene: TRBJ2-7
CDR3 protein: ASSSIKGLNYEQY

V gene: TRBV21-1
clone size: few
J gene: TRBJ2-7
CDR3 protein: ASSKAWTPFFKTSYEQY

V gene: TRBV13
clone size: few
J gene: TRBJ1-6
CDR3 protein: ASSNGPGGMALH

V gene: TRBV5-6
clone size: -
J gene: TRBJ1-2
CDR3 protein: ASSTGTGEGYGYT

V gene: TRBV29-1
clone size: few
J gene: TRBJ2-7
CDR3 protein: SVEDGLSYEQY

V gene: TRBV6-5
clone size: -
J gene: TRBJ1-2
CDR3 protein: ASSYEAGYGYT

V gene: TRBV28
clone size: few
J gene: TRBJ2-7
CDR3 protein: ASSFPLWGGENEQY

V gene: TRBV30
clone size: -
J gene: TRBJ1-1
CDR3 protein: AWSVIGRGTEAF

V gene: TRBV2
clone size: few
J gene: TRBJ1-5
CDR3 protein: ASSPGQGRHQPQH

V gene: TRBV4-1
clone size: few
J gene: TRBJ2-7
CDR3 protein: ASSPKMGSSYEQY

V gene: TRBV6-5
clone size: -
J gene: TRBJ2-7
CDR3 protein: ASSSKNSYEQY

V gene: TRBV27
clone size: -
J gene: TRBJ1-5
CDR3 protein: ASSLQGVDRANQPQH

V gene: TRBV29-1
clone size: few
J gene: TRBJ2-7
CDR3 protein: SVGPGAGGENEQY

V gene: TRBV13
clone size: -
J gene: TRBJ2-1
CDR3 protein: ASSRQGVGEQF

V gene: TRBV6-5
clone size: few
J gene: TRBJ1-4
CDR3 protein: ASGLTGGDEKLF

V gene: TRBV11-2
clone size: -
J gene: TRBJ2-4
CDR3 protein: ASSLFREVGKNIQY

V gene: TRBV19
clone size: -
J gene: TRBJ2-7
CDR3 protein: ASSLLVAESYEQY

V gene: TRBV11-2
clone size: -
J gene: TRBJ2-1
CDR3 protein: ASRVYNEQF

V gene: TRBV25-1
clone size: -
J gene: TRBJ1-5
CDR3 protein: ASSGRGPFNQPQH

V gene: TRBV29-1
clone size: few
J gene: TRBJ2-3
CDR3 protein: SVGLAQPDTQY

V gene: TRBV13
clone size: -
J gene: TRBJ1-2
CDR3 protein: ASSWDRAAYGYT

V gene: TRBV11-2
clone size: once
J gene: TRBJ2-7
CDR3 protein: ASSSRVGTTYEQY

V gene: TRBV27
clone size: -
J gene: TRBJ2-5
CDR3 protein: ASSLWARETQY

V gene: TRBV4-1
clone size: few
J gene: TRBJ2-2
CDR3 protein: ASSQDGGGRTGELF

V gene: TRBV29-1
clone size: -
J gene: TRBJ1-1
CDR3 protein: SAEGLIGTEAF

V gene: TRBV9
clone size: -
J gene: TRBJ1-1
CDR3 protein: ASSFGVGTEAF

V gene: TRBV27
clone size: few
J gene: TRBJ1-4
CDR3 protein: ASSSLGGGIIPEKLF

V gene: TRBV14
clone size: -
J gene: TRBJ2-7
CDR3 protein: ASSQVQECEQY

V gene: TRBV19
clone size: few
J gene: TRBJ2-2
CDR3 protein: ASSDGDRSGELF

V gene: TRBV7-8
clone size: -
J gene: TRBJ1-2
CDR3 protein: ASSLRGPSSYT

V gene: TRBV27
clone size: few
J gene: TRBJ2-1
CDR3 protein: ASSLTGGAGNEQF

V gene: TRBV30
clone size: -
J gene: TRBJ1-6
CDR3 protein: AWRQDDSYNSPLH

V gene: TRBV6-5
clone size: once
J gene: TRBJ1-2
CDR3 protein: ASSLGQGDGYT

V gene: TRBV5-6
clone size: -
J gene: TRBJ1-4
CDR3 protein: ASRTGNATNEKLF

V gene: TRBV19
clone size: few
J gene: TRBJ1-5
CDR3 protein: ASKGGNNQPQH